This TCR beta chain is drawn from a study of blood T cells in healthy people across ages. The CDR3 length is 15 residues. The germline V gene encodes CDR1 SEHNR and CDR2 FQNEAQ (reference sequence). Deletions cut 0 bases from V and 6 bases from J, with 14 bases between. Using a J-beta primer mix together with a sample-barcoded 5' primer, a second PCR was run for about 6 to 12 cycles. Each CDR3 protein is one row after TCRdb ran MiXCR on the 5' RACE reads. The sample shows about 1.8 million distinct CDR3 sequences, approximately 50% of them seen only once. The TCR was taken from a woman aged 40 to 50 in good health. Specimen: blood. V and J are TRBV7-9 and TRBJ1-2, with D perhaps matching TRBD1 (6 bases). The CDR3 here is CASSLAGGTSDGYTF. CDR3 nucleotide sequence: TGTGCCAGCAGCTTAGCGGGGGGCACAAGCGATGGCTACACCTTC.